This TCR beta chain was sequenced during a study of T cells in Graves' hyperthyroidism and ophthalmopathy. Authors of the study amplified TCR beta CDR3 regions from RNA transcripts. Carried out on the TCR CDR3, a first-round RT-PCR used the HTBI primer set. TCRdb re-called the multiplex PCR reads through MiXCR, storing one row per CDR3 protein. The sample has around 720,000 distinct CDR3 sequences; 35% are singletons. The CDR3 totals 14 residues. V was trimmed by 3 bases and J by 5 bases, leaving 13 bases between them. Germline V gene lookup returns CDR1 SGHVS and CDR2 FQNEAQ. Material for sequencing was blood. This TCR was recovered from a woman in her 40s with Graves' hyperthyroidism. This rearrangement joins TRBV7-8 to TRBJ2-5, with D perhaps matching TRBD2 (6 bases). The CDR3, as DNA: TGTGCCAGCAGCTTGGAACAGAGCGGGGAGACCCAGTACTTC. This translates into CASSLEQSGETQYF.